The 2 T cell receptor beta chains below come from one sample, sequenced in a study of cytomegalovirus exposure and HLA in healthy donors. The protocol was immunoSEQ multiplex PCR, while the TCRdb copy is restricted to in-frame clones and leaves out a portion. The table has about 250,000 clones, roughly 87% seen once. Material: PBMCs. These receptors were collected from a man between 18 and 35 years old in good health and CMV-seropositive.

The chain couples TRBV5-6 to TRBJ2-1; 8 bases match TRBD2. CDR3 length equals 14 residues. The germline V gene has CDR1 SGHDT and CDR2 YYEEEE. The J segment lost 6 bases and the V segment lost 2 bases, leaving 4 bases of the junction unmatched. CDR3 region: CASSFRLAGNEQFF. DNA for the CDR3: TGTGCCAGCAGCTTTAGGCTAGCGGGCAATGAGCAGTTCTTC.

The gene calls are TRBV19 and TRBJ1-2; D gene uncertain. Trimming cost V 5 bases and J 4 bases, with 14 bases left between them. Looked up from germline, CDR1 is LNHDA and CDR2 is SQIVND (reference sequence). This CDR3 has 14 amino acids. This CDR3 reads CASSSGVGTYGYTF. The CDR3 region has the DNA TGTGCCAGTAGTTCCGGGGTGGGTACCTATGGCTACACCTTC. Combining the CDR3 with reference TRBV19 and TRBJ1-2 gives the whole variable domain DGGITQSPKYLFRKEGQNVTLSCEQNLNHDAMYWYRQDPGQGLRLIYYSQIVNDFQKGDIAEGYSVSREKKESFPLTVTSAQKNPTAFYLCASSSGVGTYGYTFGSGTRLTVV.